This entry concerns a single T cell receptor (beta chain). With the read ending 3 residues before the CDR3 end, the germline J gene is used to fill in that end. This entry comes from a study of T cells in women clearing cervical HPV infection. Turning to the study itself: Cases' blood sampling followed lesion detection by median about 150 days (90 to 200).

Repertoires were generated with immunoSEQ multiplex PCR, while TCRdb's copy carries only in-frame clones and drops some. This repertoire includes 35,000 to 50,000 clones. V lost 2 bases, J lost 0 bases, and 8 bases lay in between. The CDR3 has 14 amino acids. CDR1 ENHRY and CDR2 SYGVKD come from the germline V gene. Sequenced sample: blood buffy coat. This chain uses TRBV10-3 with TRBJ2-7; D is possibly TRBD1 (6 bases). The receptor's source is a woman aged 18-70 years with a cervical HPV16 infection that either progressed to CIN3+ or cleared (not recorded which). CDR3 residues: CAISEGQNSYEQYF. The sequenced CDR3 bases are TGTGCCATCAGTGAGGGACAGAACTCCTACGAG.